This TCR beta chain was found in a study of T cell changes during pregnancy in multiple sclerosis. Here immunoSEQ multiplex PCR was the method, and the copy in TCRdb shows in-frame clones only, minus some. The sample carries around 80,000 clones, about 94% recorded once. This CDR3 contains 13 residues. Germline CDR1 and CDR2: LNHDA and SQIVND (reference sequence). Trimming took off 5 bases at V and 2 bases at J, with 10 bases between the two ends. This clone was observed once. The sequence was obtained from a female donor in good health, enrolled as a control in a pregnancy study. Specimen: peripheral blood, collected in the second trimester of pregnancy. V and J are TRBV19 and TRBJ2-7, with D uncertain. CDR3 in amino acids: CASSGAIAYEQYF. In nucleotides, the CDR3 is TGTGCCAGTAGTGGAGCCATCGCCTACGAGCAGTACTTC.